Listed below are T cell receptor beta chains from one sample, sequenced in a study of cytomegalovirus exposure and HLA in healthy donors. Assay used: immunoSEQ multiplex PCR; TCRdb lists only in-frame clones, some missing. The repertoire holds approximately 100,000 clones, with around 75% as singletons. What was sequenced was PBMCs. All receptors derive from a female donor in good health and CMV-seronegative. The CDR3 runs from the conserved cysteine through the conserved F or W. The D gene is left open where the match is weak. Size tells how often a clone was seen (once, few, many) or the class of an expanded clone, and some rows leave it out.

d_call: TRBD2; clone_size: -; v_call: TRBV9; j_call: TRBJ2-1; cdr3_length: 13; cdr3_aa: CASSAGRGNEQFF; cdr3_nt: TGTGCCAGCAGCGCTGGGAGGGGTAATGAGCAGTTCTTC
d_call: TRBD2; clone_size: -; v_call: TRBV19; j_call: TRBJ2-1; cdr3_length: 14; cdr3_aa: CASRVAGGGNEQFF; cdr3_nt: TGTGCCAGTAGGGTAGCGGGAGGAGGTAATGAGCAGTTCTTC
d_call: TRBD1; clone_size: -; v_call: TRBV5-1; j_call: TRBJ2-7; cdr3_length: 13; cdr3_aa: CASSPTGVGEQYF; cdr3_nt: TGCGCCAGCAGCCCAACAGGGGTAGGCGAGCAGTACTTC
d_call: -; clone_size: -; v_call: TRBV9; j_call: TRBJ2-1; cdr3_length: 15; cdr3_aa: CASSAPQGGDNEQFF; cdr3_nt: TGTGCCAGCAGCGCCCCACAGGGGGGGGACAATGAGCAGTTCTTC
d_call: TRBD2; clone_size: -; v_call: TRBV19; j_call: TRBJ2-1; cdr3_length: 16; cdr3_aa: CASSRTGGRAGNEQFF; cdr3_nt: TGTGCCAGTAGTAGAACAGGCGGGAGGGCCGGGAATGAGCAGTTCTTC
d_call: -; clone_size: -; v_call: TRBV28; j_call: TRBJ1-5; cdr3_length: 19; cdr3_aa: CASSLRRRGGQGSNQPQHF; cdr3_nt: TGTGCCAGCAGTTTACGGCGCCGGGGGGGCCAGGGGAGCAATCAGCCCCAGCATTTT
d_call: -; clone_size: -; v_call: TRBV7-6; j_call: TRBJ2-7; cdr3_length: 13; cdr3_aa: CASSPRTKGGVYF; cdr3_nt: TGTGCCAGCAGCCCCAGGACTAAGGGGGGGGTGTACTTC
d_call: -; clone_size: -; v_call: TRBV7-6; j_call: TRBJ2-5; cdr3_length: 16; cdr3_aa: CASSPQPPLIQETQYF; cdr3_nt: TGTGCCAGCAGCCCACAGCCGCCCCTGATCCAAGAGACCCAGTACTTC
d_call: TRBD2; clone_size: once; v_call: TRBV5-1; j_call: TRBJ2-2; cdr3_length: 17; cdr3_aa: CASSLAISGGSSGELFF; cdr3_nt: TGCGCCAGCAGCTTGGCCATCAGCGGGGGAAGCTCCGGGGAGCTGTTTTTT
d_call: TRBD1; clone_size: -; v_call: TRBV7-2; j_call: TRBJ2-3; cdr3_length: 16; cdr3_aa: CASSSPGDRGTDTQYF; cdr3_nt: TGTGCCAGCAGCTCCCCAGGGGACAGGGGCACAGATACGCAGTATTTT
d_call: TRBD1; clone_size: -; v_call: TRBV11-3; j_call: TRBJ1-1; cdr3_length: 15; cdr3_aa: CASSLDSQGATEAFF; cdr3_nt: TGTGCCAGCAGCTTAGATTCACAGGGGGCCACTGAAGCTTTCTTT
d_call: TRBD1; clone_size: -; v_call: TRBV28; j_call: TRBJ2-7; cdr3_length: 16; cdr3_aa: CASSQPGTGIIYEQYF; cdr3_nt: TGTGCCAGCAGTCAACCCGGGACAGGGATTATCTACGAGCAGTACTTC
d_call: TRBD2; clone_size: -; v_call: TRBV11-2; j_call: TRBJ2-3; cdr3_length: 16; cdr3_aa: CASSFREGLGTDTQYF; cdr3_nt: TGTGCCAGCAGCTTCAGGGAGGGCCTCGGCACAGATACGCAGTATTTT
d_call: TRBD1; clone_size: -; v_call: TRBV5-4; j_call: TRBJ1-1; cdr3_length: 14; cdr3_aa: CASSLRTGDNEAFF; cdr3_nt: TGTGCCAGCAGCTTGAGGACAGGGGACAATGAAGCTTTCTTT
d_call: TRBD2; clone_size: -; v_call: TRBV19; j_call: TRBJ2-1; cdr3_length: 14; cdr3_aa: CASSMSGGPYEQFF; cdr3_nt: TGTGCCAGTAGTATGTCGGGAGGGCCGTATGAGCAGTTCTTC
d_call: TRBD1; clone_size: -; v_call: TRBV5-4; j_call: TRBJ2-7; cdr3_length: 15; cdr3_aa: CASSGAGQGAYEQYF; cdr3_nt: TGTGCCAGCAGCGGGGCCGGACAGGGGGCCTACGAGCAGTACTTC
d_call: -; clone_size: few; v_call: TRBV5-1; j_call: TRBJ2-3; cdr3_length: 17; cdr3_aa: CASSVYPSGQRGDTQYF; cdr3_nt: TGCGCCAGCAGCGTGTACCCTTCCGGACAGAGAGGGGATACGCAGTATTTT
d_call: -; clone_size: -; v_call: TRBV9; j_call: TRBJ1-1; cdr3_length: 15; cdr3_aa: CASSVVVAAGAEAFF; cdr3_nt: TGTGCCAGCAGCGTAGTGGTGGCAGCCGGGGCTGAAGCTTTCTTT
d_call: -; clone_size: -; v_call: TRBV6-5; j_call: TRBJ1-2; cdr3_length: 11; cdr3_aa: CASSSTGGYTF; cdr3_nt: TGTGCCAGCAGTTCAACGGGGGGCTACACCTTC
d_call: -; clone_size: -; v_call: TRBV4-1; j_call: TRBJ1-2; cdr3_length: 15; cdr3_aa: CASSQVTGQGYGYTF; cdr3_nt: TGCGCCAGCAGCCAAGTTACAGGCCAGGGCTATGGCTACACCTTC
d_call: TRBD2; clone_size: -; v_call: TRBV15; j_call: TRBJ2-2; cdr3_length: 18; cdr3_aa: CATAASSGRAQNTGELFF; cdr3_nt: TGTGCCACCGCCGCATCTAGCGGGAGGGCCCAGAACACCGGGGAGCTGTTTTTT
d_call: TRBD1; clone_size: -; v_call: TRBV4-1; j_call: TRBJ1-2; cdr3_length: 17; cdr3_aa: CASSQGDRRVPNYGYTF; cdr3_nt: TGCGCCAGCAGCCAAGGGGACAGGAGAGTTCCAAACTATGGCTACACCTTC
d_call: -; clone_size: -; v_call: TRBV4-3; j_call: TRBJ2-6; cdr3_length: 17; cdr3_aa: CASSQGLVSSGANVLTF; cdr3_nt: TGCGCCAGCAGCCAAGGATTGGTTAGCTCTGGGGCCAACGTCCTGACTTTC
d_call: TRBD1; clone_size: -; v_call: TRBV28; j_call: TRBJ1-4; cdr3_length: 15; cdr3_aa: CATTKGRQGNEKLFF; cdr3_nt: TGTGCCACTACGAAGGGGAGACAGGGTAATGAAAAACTGTTTTTT
d_call: -; clone_size: -; v_call: TRBV5-1; j_call: TRBJ1-4; cdr3_length: 14; cdr3_aa: CASSLESVNEKLFF; cdr3_nt: TGCGCCAGCAGCTTGGAGTCAGTTAATGAAAAACTGTTTTTT
d_call: TRBD2; clone_size: once; v_call: TRBV27; j_call: TRBJ2-4; cdr3_length: 18; cdr3_aa: CASSKGLAGGLAKNIQYF; cdr3_nt: TGTGCCAGCAGTAAGGGACTAGCGGGAGGGCTGGCCAAAAACATTCAGTACTTC
d_call: TRBD1; clone_size: -; v_call: TRBV19; j_call: TRBJ1-5; cdr3_length: 15; cdr3_aa: CASSIWTGRGQPQHF; cdr3_nt: TGTGCCAGTAGTATATGGACAGGGAGGGGGCAGCCCCAGCATTTT
d_call: -; clone_size: -; v_call: TRBV7-9; j_call: TRBJ2-7; cdr3_length: 13; cdr3_aa: CASTPGAASEQYF; cdr3_nt: TGTGCCAGCACCCCAGGGGCCGCCAGCGAGCAGTACTTC
d_call: TRBD1; clone_size: once; v_call: TRBV28; j_call: TRBJ1-5; cdr3_length: 15; cdr3_aa: CASSWGTGSNQPQHF; cdr3_nt: TGTGCCAGCAGTTGGGGGACAGGCTCGAATCAGCCCCAGCATTTT
d_call: TRBD2; clone_size: -; v_call: TRBV7-8; j_call: TRBJ2-1; cdr3_length: 17; cdr3_aa: CASSFLAGGNSYNEQFF; cdr3_nt: TGTGCCAGCAGCTTTTTAGCGGGAGGGAACTCCTACAATGAGCAGTTCTTC
d_call: -; clone_size: few; v_call: TRBV19; j_call: TRBJ1-5; cdr3_length: 13; cdr3_aa: CASSILGDQPQHF; cdr3_nt: TGTGCCAGTAGTATCCTAGGGGATCAGCCCCAGCATTTT
d_call: TRBD2; clone_size: -; v_call: TRBV4-1; j_call: TRBJ2-5; cdr3_length: 18; cdr3_aa: CASSQERVAGGRVETQYF; cdr3_nt: TGCGCCAGCAGCCAAGAACGGGTAGCGGGAGGGCGAGTAGAGACCCAGTACTTC
d_call: TRBD1; clone_size: -; v_call: TRBV19; j_call: TRBJ1-5; cdr3_length: 16; cdr3_aa: CASSIGRGLINQPQHF; cdr3_nt: TGTGCCAGTAGTATAGGCAGGGGGCTTATCAATCAGCCCCAGCATTTT
d_call: TRBD1; clone_size: -; v_call: TRBV2; j_call: TRBJ2-5; cdr3_length: 13; cdr3_aa: CASTGGEEVTQYF; cdr3_nt: TGTGCCAGCACAGGGGGTGAAGAAGTGACCCAGTACTTC
d_call: -; clone_size: -; v_call: TRBV29-1; j_call: TRBJ2-7; cdr3_length: 11; cdr3_aa: CSALINYEQYF; cdr3_nt: TGCAGCGCACTCATAAACTACGAGCAGTACTTC
d_call: TRBD1; clone_size: -; v_call: TRBV5-3; j_call: TRBJ2-2; cdr3_length: 16; cdr3_aa: CARSSGTGMITGELFF; cdr3_nt: TGTGCCAGAAGCTCCGGGACAGGGATGATCACCGGGGAGCTGTTTTTT
d_call: -; clone_size: -; v_call: TRBV28; j_call: TRBJ1-2; cdr3_length: 16; cdr3_aa: CASSARDWGGDYGYTF; cdr3_nt: TGTGCCAGCAGTGCGCGGGACTGGGGGGGGGACTATGGCTACACCTTC
d_call: TRBD2; clone_size: -; v_call: TRBV19; j_call: TRBJ2-7; cdr3_length: 15; cdr3_aa: CASSPQETSAYEQYF; cdr3_nt: TGTGCCAGTAGTCCCCAGGAGACTAGCGCATACGAGCAGTACTTC
d_call: TRBD2; clone_size: -; v_call: TRBV7-3; j_call: TRBJ2-1; cdr3_length: 15; cdr3_aa: CASSLGSGRGNEQFF; cdr3_nt: TGTGCCAGCAGCTTAGGTAGCGGGAGAGGAAATGAGCAGTTCTTC
d_call: -; clone_size: -; v_call: TRBV2; j_call: TRBJ2-4; cdr3_length: 13; cdr3_aa: CASNKGGGDIQYF; cdr3_nt: TGTGCCAGCAATAAAGGGGGGGGCGACATTCAGTACTTC
d_call: -; clone_size: -; v_call: TRBV5-4; j_call: TRBJ2-7; cdr3_length: 13; cdr3_aa: CASSLAGSYEQYF; cdr3_nt: TGTGCCAGCAGCTTGGCCGGCTCCTACGAGCAGTACTTC
d_call: -; clone_size: -; v_call: TRBV25-1; j_call: TRBJ2-7; cdr3_length: 11; cdr3_aa: CASSRLHEQYF; cdr3_nt: TGTGCCAGCAGCAGACTGCACGAGCAGTACTTC
d_call: TRBD1; clone_size: -; v_call: TRBV11-2; j_call: TRBJ2-5; cdr3_length: 14; cdr3_aa: CASSTDRVGETQYF; cdr3_nt: TGTGCCAGCAGCACGGACAGGGTCGGGGAGACCCAGTACTTC